Following are 22 T cell receptor beta chains from one sample sequenced in a study of T cell responses to AZD1222 COVID-19 vaccine (dated by TCRdb to about 2021). The library relied on the immunoSEQ multiplex PCR assay. The immuneACCESS repertoire file appears here via TCRdb, limited to in-frame rearrangements. These files lack a portion of the clones; in checked studies, under half of the deficit traces to unresolved V genes, and the cause of the others is not known. In all, the sample holds roughly 120,000 clones, and 70% to 90% of those were seen once. The ten largest clones represent around 14% of the sample. Interpreted using the paper, the time point label stands for: about 28 days (+/-7) after the second vaccine dose. The specimen comprised peripheral blood, sampled 28 days after the second AZD1222 dose. Source of these receptors: an adult who received the AZD1222 COVID-19 vaccine.

The chain has TRBV2 and TRBJ1-1, with 7 bases identical to TRBD1. V shed 6 bases and J 1 base; nucleotides not matched to a gene: 5. The CDR3 loop spans 14 amino acids. Germline values: CDR1 SNHLY, CDR2 FYNNEI. The CDR3 nucleotides read TGTGCCAGCAGCCGGGACAGCTCGAACACTGAAGCTTTCTTT. Protein sequence: CASSRDSSNTEAFF.

The chain links TRBV5-6 to TRBJ2-7; 11 bases align to TRBD2. V gave up 3 bases and J gave up 5 bases; unmatched junction bases: 10. The germline CDR1 and CDR2 sequences are SGHDT and YYEEEE. This CDR3 has 16 amino acids. CDR3 in DNA: TGTGCCAGCAGCTCCGGGACTAGCGGTTTACTGAACGAGCAGTACTTC. This codes for CASSSGTSGLLNEQYF.

This chain connects TRBV19 to TRBJ1-2; 8 nucleotides line up with TRBD1. The CDR3 is made up of 13 amino acids. V lost 6 bases and J lost 4; bases outside the gene matches: 4. CDR1 and CDR2 from the germline V gene are LNHDA and SQIVND (reference sequence). Written as DNA, the CDR3 is TGTGCCAGTAGAACGGACAGGGCCTATGGCTACACCTTC. This codes for CASRTDRAYGYTF.

V and J are TRBV10-3 and TRBJ1-5, with 7 bases aligning to TRBD1. J was trimmed by 2 bases and V by 10 bases; bases with no gene match: 8. Germline loops: CDR1 ENHRY, CDR2 SYGVKD. This CDR3 has 14 residues. The CDR3 DNA follows: TGTGCCACCAGGGGGGGCCAGGGCAATCAGCCCCAGCATTTT. Protein sequence: CATRGGQGNQPQHF.

This clone turned up a few times. The same CDR3 arises from other DNA sequences in this sample as well. V gene TRBV19 combines with J gene TRBJ2-3; 8 nucleotides match TRBD2. Germline CDR1 LNHDA, CDR2 SQIVND (reference sequence). With V trimmed by 1 base and J by 6 bases, 3 bases remained unmatched. The CDR3 runs to 14 residues. The CDR3 bases are TGTGCCAGTAGTATAGCGGGAGGGCAGGATACGCAGTATTTT. Residues: CASSIAGGQDTQYF.

The rearrangement uses TRBV3-1 (or the pseudogene TRBV3-2) and TRBJ1-1; 7 bases map to TRBD1. CDR3 length equals 14 residues. V lost 4 bases to trimming and J lost 6 bases; unmatched junction nucleotides: 8. CDR1 is LGHDT, CDR2 YNNKEL, per germline (reference sequence). The DNA of the CDR3 is TGTGCCAGCAGCCGGGACAGCCAGGCGGCTGAAGCTTTCTTT. It specifies CASSRDSQAAEAFF.

The V and J genes are TRBV5-6 and TRBJ1-2; no definite D call. Trimming cost V 2 bases and J 7 bases, with 18 bases left between them. In germline, CDR1 is SGHDT, CDR2 YYEEEE. This CDR3 has 15 residues. CDR3 nucleotides: TGTGCCAGCAGCTTATACGACACCCCCCGGGTTGGCTACACCTTC. It codes for CASSLYDTPRVGYTF.

The gene calls are TRBV5-1 and TRBJ2-5, with no clear D. V lost 3 bases to trimming and J lost 4 bases, with 7 bases between them. Germline-derived CDR1 and CDR2 are SGHRS and YFSETQ. The CDR3 loop spans 12 amino acids. Written as DNA, the CDR3 is TGCGCCAGCAGCTCGATGCGAGAGACCCAGTACTTC. Translated: CASSSMRETQYF.

The rearrangement uses TRBV10-3 and TRBJ2-2; 8 bases fit TRBD2. This CDR3 spans 15 amino acids. Trimming cost V 11 bases and J 2 bases; bases outside gene matches: 10. CDR1 and CDR2 from the germline V gene are ENHRY and SYGVKD. The CDR3, as DNA: TGTGCCGTATTAGCGGGACTCCAAAACACCGGGGAGCTGTTTTTT. This gives the protein CAVLAGLQNTGELFF.

By its share, this clone is medium-sized (0.01 to 0.1%). The V and J genes are TRBV3-1 (or the pseudogene TRBV3-2) and TRBJ2-7; TRBD1 matches 7 bases. CDR1 is LGHDT, CDR2 YNNKEL, per germline (reference sequence). There are 15 residues in the CDR3. Unmatched junction bases numbered 9, after V lost 4 bases and J lost 3 bases. In DNA, the CDR3 is TGTGCCAGCAGCCCCGTACAGGGGTCGGTCTACGAGCAGTACTTC. Protein sequence: CASSPVQGSVYEQYF.

In its sample, this clone was seen once. The rearrangement links TRBV7-2 to TRBJ2-1; tentatively, D is TRBD2 (6 bases). Germline V lookup: CDR1 SGHTA, CDR2 FQGNSA. This CDR3 comprises 16 residues. Trimming took 2 bases from V and 0 from J, leaving 11 bases between them. CDR3 in DNA: TGTGCCAGCAGCTTAATAGCGGCCAGCTCCTACAATGAGCAGTTCTTC. This sequence encodes CASSLIAASSYNEQFF.

DNA of the CDR3: TGTGCCAGTCAAGACCGGGACAGGGGGCTGTCTGGAAACACCATATATTTT. Protein: CASQDRDRGLSGNTIYF. The chain is built from TRBV19 and TRBJ1-3, with 12 bases that match TRBD1. The CDR3 loop spans 17 amino acids. Germline assignment: CDR1 LNHDA and CDR2 SQIVND (reference sequence). The V gene end was trimmed by 8 bases and the J gene end by 1 base; junction bases not matched to a gene: 9.

The chain links TRBV19 to TRBJ2-2; D is unclear. This CDR3 has 14 amino acids. V shed 5 bases and J shed 6 bases, with 13 bases lying between them. CDR1 is LNHDA and CDR2 is SQIVND in the germline V gene (reference sequence). CDR3 sequence reads: CASSPSLSAGELFF. CDR3 coding DNA: TGTGCCAGTAGTCCGTCCTTATCGGCCGGGGAGCTGTTTTTT. The full variable domain, in which reference TRBV19 and TRBJ2-2 provide the parts outside the CDR3, is DGGITQSPKYLFRKEGQNVTLSCEQNLNHDAMYWYRQDPGQGLRLIYYSQIVNDFQKGDIAEGYSVSREKKESFPLTVTSAQKNPTAFYLCASSPSLSAGELFFGEGSRLTVL.

This clone was counted a single time. V gene TRBV3-1 (or the pseudogene TRBV3-2) combines with J gene TRBJ2-3; the match to TRBD2 covers 10 bases. CDR1 is LGHDT and CDR2 is YNNKEL in the germline V gene (reference sequence). The CDR3 has 16 amino acids. The J segment lost 1 base and the V segment lost 2 bases, leaving 3 bases of the junction unmatched. The CDR3 DNA sequence: TGTGCCAGCAGCCAAAATCTAGCGGGGGGCACAGATACGCAGTATTTT. Translation gives CASSQNLAGGTDTQYF.

The rearrangement links TRBV11-2 to TRBJ2-5; 15 nucleotides align to TRBD2. CDR1 SGHAT and CDR2 FQNNGV come from the germline V gene. The CDR3 covers 17 residues. V dropped 1 base and J dropped 5; count of bases not matched to a gene: 5. The CDR3 coding sequence is TGTGCCAGCAGCTTAGGGACTAGCGGGGGGGTTGGGGAGACCCAGTACTTC. Its protein product is CASSLGTSGGVGETQYF.

In this sample, this clone turned up once. This chain uses TRBV5-3 with TRBJ2-7; 7 nucleotides align to TRBD2. TRBV5-3 is reported as an ORF; its role is uncertain. The CDR3 length is 15 residues. Trimming cost V 4 bases and J 0 bases; bases outside gene matches: 7. CDR3 in DNA: TGTGCCAGAAGCATTAGACTAGCATTCTCCTACGAGCAGTACTTC. It is translated as CARSIRLAFSYEQYF.

The CDR3 nucleotides read TGTGCCAGCAGCCAAGGGACAGATCTTAACTATGGCTACACCTTC. Amino acid sequence: CASSQGTDLNYGYTF. The gene calls are TRBV4-2 and TRBJ1-2, with D possibly matching TRBD1 (6 bases). Germline V gene data show CDR1 as LGHNA and CDR2 as YNFKEQ. Trimming took off 1 base at V and 1 base at J, with 10 bases between the two ends. The CDR3 is 15 residues long.

V and J are TRBV5-4 and TRBJ1-1; TRBD1 aligns across 10 bases. The CDR3 is 13 amino acids. CDR1 SGHNT and CDR2 YYREEE come from the germline V gene (reference sequence). Trimming at V came to 4 bases and at J to 10 bases, leaving 7 bases not matched to a gene. The CDR3 spells CASSAGTGEGAFF. The DNA of the CDR3 is TGTGCCAGCAGCGCCGGGACAGGGGAGGGAGCTTTCTTT.

The chain links TRBV19 to TRBJ1-2; TRBD1 is a possible D gene (5 bases). V lost 5 bases and J lost 1, with 17 bases in between. The CDR3 covers 16 residues. Per germline, CDR1 LNHDA and CDR2 SQIVND (reference sequence). The CDR3 region is CASSLTATVLNYGYTF. The CDR3 DNA reads as TGTGCCAGTAGTCTCACGGCGACAGTACTTAACTATGGCTACACCTTC.

The J gene is TRBJ2-1, the V gene TRBV27; tentatively, D is TRBD1 or TRBD2 (5 bases each). V lost 4 bases and J 0 bases, leaving 13 bases between the germline ends. Per the germline V gene, CDR1 is MNHEY and CDR2 is SMNVEV (reference sequence). The CDR3 spans 16 residues. The CDR3 DNA follows: TGTGCCAGCAGTTACCGGGACCGTAGCTCCTACAATGAGCAGTTCTTC. Protein product: CASSYRDRSSYNEQFF.

The chain uses TRBV19 and TRBJ2-7; 9 nucleotides match TRBD2. With V trimmed by 0 bases and J by 1 base, 7 bases remained unmatched. Germline values: CDR1 LNHDA, CDR2 SQIVND (reference sequence). There are 17 residues in the CDR3. CDR3 residues: CASSIEVASGTSYEQYF. As DNA, the CDR3 is TGTGCCAGTAGTATAGAAGTTGCTAGCGGGACTTCCTACGAGCAGTACTTC.

V gene TRBV5-1 combines with J gene TRBJ2-1, with 14 bases matching TRBD2. Germline assignment: CDR1 SGHRS and CDR2 YFSETQ. This CDR3 contains 15 residues. The V segment lost 4 bases and the J segment 7 bases; nucleotides outside the gene matches: 4. CDR3 amino acids: CASSDGTSGSNEQFF. For the CDR3, the DNA is TGCGCCAGCAGCGATGGGACTAGCGGGAGTAATGAGCAGTTCTTC. The full variable domain, in which reference TRBV5-1 and TRBJ2-1 provide the parts outside the CDR3, is KAGVTQTPRYLIKTRGQQVTLSCSPISGHRSVSWYQQTPGQGLQFLFEYFSETQRNKGNFPGRFSGRQFSNSRSEMNVSTLELGDSALYLCASSDGTSGSNEQFFGPGTRLTVL.